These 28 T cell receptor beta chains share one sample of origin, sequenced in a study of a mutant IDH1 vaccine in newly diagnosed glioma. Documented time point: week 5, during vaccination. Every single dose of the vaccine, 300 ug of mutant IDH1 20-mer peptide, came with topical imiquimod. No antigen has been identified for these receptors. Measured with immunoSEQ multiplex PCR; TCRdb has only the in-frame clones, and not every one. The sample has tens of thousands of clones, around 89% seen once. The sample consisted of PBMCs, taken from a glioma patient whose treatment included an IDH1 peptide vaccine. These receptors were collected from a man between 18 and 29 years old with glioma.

The CDR3 spells CASKRGLGLGNTIYF. CDR3 bases: TGTGCCAGTAAGCGGGGACTGGGACTTGGAAACACCATATATTTT. This rearrangement joins TRBV19 to TRBJ1-3; a weak D match, TRBD1 (5 bases). In germline, CDR1 is LNHDA, CDR2 SQIVND (reference sequence). The CDR3 consists of 15 residues. V lost 7 bases and J 3 bases, leaving 16 bases between the germline ends. Full variable domain (remainder filled in from reference TRBV19 and TRBJ1-3): DGGITQSPKYLFRKEGQNVTLSCEQNLNHDAMYWYRQDPGQGLRLIYYSQIVNDFQKGDIAEGYSVSREKKESFPLTVTSAQKNPTAFYLCASKRGLGLGNTIYFGEGSWLTVV.

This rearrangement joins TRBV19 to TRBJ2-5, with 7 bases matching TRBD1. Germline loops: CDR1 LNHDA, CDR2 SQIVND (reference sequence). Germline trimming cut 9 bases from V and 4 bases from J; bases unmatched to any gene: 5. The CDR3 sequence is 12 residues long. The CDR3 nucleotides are TGTGCCAGCACCGACAGGGCAGAGACCCAGTACTTC. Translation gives CASTDRAETQYF.

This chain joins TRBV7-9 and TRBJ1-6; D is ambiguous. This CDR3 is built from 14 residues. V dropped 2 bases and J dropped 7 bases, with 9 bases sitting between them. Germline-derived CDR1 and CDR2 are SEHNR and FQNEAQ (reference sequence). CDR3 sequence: CASSLKTGNSPLHF. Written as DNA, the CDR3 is TGTGCCAGCAGCTTAAAAACTGGAAATTCACCCCTCCACTTT.

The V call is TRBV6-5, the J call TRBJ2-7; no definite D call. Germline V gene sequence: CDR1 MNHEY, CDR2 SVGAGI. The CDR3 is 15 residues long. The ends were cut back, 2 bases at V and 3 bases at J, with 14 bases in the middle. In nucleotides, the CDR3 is TGTGCCAGCAGTTACGTCAGCACTCGCGGCTACGAGCAGTACTTC. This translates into CASSYVSTRGYEQYF.

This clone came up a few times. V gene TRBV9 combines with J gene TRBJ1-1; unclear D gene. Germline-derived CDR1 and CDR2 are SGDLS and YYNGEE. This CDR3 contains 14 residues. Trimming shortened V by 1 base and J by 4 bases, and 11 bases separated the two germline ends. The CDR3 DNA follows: TGTGCCAGCAGCGTAAATCAGTGGGGCACTGAAGCTTTCTTT. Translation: CASSVNQWGTEAFF.

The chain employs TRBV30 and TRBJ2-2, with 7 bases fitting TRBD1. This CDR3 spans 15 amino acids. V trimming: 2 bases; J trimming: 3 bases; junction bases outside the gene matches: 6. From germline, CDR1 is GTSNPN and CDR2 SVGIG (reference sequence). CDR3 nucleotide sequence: TGTGCCTGGAGTCCCGGGACAGTACACACCGGGGAGCTGTTTTTT. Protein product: CAWSPGTVHTGELFF.

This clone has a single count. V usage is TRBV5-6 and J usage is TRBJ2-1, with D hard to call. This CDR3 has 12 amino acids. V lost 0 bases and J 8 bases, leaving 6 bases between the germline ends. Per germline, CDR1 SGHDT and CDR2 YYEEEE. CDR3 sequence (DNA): TGTGCCAGCAGCTTGGGAGACGATGAGCAGTTCTTC. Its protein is CASSLGDDEQFF.

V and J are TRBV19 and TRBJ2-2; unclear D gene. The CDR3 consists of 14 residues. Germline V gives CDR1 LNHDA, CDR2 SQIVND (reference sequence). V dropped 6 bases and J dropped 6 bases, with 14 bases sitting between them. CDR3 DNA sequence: TGTGCCAGTAGAGCCATTCTGAGTCCCGGGGAGCTGTTTTTT. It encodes CASRAILSPGELFF.

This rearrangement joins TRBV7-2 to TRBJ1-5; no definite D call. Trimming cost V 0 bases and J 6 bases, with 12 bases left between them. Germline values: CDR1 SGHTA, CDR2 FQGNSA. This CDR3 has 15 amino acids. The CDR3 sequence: CASSLAQNGGQPQHF. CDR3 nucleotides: TGTGCCAGCAGCTTAGCTCAGAATGGTGGTCAGCCCCAGCATTTT.

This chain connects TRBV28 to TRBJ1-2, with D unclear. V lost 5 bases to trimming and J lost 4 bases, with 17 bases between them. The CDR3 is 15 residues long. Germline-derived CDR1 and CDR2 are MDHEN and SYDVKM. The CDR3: CASSPAMTARYGYTF. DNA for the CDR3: TGTGCCAGCAGTCCCGCTATGACCGCCCGCTATGGCTACACCTTC.

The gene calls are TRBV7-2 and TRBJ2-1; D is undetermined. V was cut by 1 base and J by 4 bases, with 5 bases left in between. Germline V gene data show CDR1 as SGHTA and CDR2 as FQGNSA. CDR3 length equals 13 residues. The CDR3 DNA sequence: TGTGCCAGCAGCTTAGAGGTATACAATGAGCAGTTCTTC. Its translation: CASSLEVYNEQFF.

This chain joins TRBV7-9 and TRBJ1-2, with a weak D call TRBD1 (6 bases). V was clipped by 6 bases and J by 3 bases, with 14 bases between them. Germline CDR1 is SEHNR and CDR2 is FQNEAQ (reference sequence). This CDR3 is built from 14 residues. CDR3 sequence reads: CASSPTGSDYGYTF. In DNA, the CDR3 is TGTGCCAGCAGTCCTACAGGGAGCGACTATGGCTACACCTTC. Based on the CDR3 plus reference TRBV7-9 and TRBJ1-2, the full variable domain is DTGVSQNPRHKITKRGQNVTFRCDPISEHNRLYWYRQTLGQGPEFLTYFQNEAQLEKSRLLSDRFSAERPKGSFSTLEIQRTEQGDSAMYLCASSPTGSDYGYTFGSGTRLTVV.

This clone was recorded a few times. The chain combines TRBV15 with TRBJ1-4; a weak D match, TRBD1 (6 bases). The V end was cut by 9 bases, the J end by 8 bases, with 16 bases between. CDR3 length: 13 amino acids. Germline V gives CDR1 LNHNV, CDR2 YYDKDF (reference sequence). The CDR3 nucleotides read TGTGCCACGGCGGAACAGGGCGGGGAAAAACTGTTTTTT. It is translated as CATAEQGGEKLFF.

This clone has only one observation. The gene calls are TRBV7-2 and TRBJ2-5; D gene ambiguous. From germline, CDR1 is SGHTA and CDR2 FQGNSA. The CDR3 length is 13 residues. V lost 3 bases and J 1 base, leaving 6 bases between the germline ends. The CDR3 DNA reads TGTGCCAGCAGCTTTTATACCCAAGAGACCCAGTACTTC. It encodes CASSFYTQETQYF.

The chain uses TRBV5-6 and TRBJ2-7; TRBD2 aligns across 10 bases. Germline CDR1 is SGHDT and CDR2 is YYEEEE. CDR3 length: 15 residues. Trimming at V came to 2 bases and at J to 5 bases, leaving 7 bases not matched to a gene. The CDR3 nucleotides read TGTGCCAGCAGCTTAACTAGCGGGATTATGAACGAGCAGTACTTC. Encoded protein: CASSLTSGIMNEQYF.

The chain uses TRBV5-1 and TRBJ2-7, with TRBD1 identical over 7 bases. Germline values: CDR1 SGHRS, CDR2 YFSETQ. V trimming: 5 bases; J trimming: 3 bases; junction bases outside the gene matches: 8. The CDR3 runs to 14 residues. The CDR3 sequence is CASRLWTGLYEQYF. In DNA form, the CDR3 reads TGCGCCAGCAGGCTTTGGACAGGCCTCTACGAGCAGTACTTC.

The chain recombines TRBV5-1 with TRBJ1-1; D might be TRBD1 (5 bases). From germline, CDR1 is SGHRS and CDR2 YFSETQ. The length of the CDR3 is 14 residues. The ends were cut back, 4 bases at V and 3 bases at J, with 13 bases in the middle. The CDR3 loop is CASSVLGGDTEAFF. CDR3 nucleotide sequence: TGCGCCAGCAGCGTCTTGGGGGGGGACACTGAAGCTTTCTTT.

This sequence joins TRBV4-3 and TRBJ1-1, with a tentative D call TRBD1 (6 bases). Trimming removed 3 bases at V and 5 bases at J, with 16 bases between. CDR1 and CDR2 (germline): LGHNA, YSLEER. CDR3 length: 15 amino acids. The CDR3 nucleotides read TGCGCCAGCAGCCAGGGGACGGGGGGCGATACTGAAGCTTTCTTT. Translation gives CASSQGTGGDTEAFF.

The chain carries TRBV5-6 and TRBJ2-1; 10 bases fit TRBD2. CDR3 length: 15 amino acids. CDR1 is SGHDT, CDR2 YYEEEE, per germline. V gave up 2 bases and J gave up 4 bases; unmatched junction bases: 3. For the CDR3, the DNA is TGTGCCAGCAGCTTCTTTAGCGGGGGGTACAATGAGCAGTTCTTC. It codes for CASSFFSGGYNEQFF.

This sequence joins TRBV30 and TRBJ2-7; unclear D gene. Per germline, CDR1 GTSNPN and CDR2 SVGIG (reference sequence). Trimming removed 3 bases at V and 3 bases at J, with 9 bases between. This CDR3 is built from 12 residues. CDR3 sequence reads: CAWSEIGYEQYF. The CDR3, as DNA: TGTGCCTGGAGCGAGATTGGCTACGAGCAGTACTTC.

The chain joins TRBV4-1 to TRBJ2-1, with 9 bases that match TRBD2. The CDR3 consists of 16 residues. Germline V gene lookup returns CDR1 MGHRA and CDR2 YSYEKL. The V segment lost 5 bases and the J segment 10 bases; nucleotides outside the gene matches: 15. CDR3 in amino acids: CASSNIPGLAPGEQFF. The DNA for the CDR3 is TGCGCCAGCAGCAATATTCCGGGACTAGCCCCCGGGGAGCAGTTCTTC.

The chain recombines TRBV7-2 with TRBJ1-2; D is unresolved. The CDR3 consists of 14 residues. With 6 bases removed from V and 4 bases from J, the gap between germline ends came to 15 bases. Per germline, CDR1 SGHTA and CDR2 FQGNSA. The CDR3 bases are TGTGCCAGCAGTCCCCCCCGGGAAATCTATGGCTACACCTTC. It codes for CASSPPREIYGYTF.

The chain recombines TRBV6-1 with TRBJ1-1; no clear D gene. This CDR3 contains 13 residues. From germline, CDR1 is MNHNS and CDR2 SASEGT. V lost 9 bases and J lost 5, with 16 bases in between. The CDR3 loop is CASRVLLGTEAFF. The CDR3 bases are TGTGCCAGTCGGGTCCTACTAGGAACTGAAGCTTTCTTT.

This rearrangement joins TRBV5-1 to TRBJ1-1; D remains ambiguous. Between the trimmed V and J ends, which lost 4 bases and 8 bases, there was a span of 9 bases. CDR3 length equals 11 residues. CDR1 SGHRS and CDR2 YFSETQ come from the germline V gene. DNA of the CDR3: TGCGCCAGCAGCGGGCCGAAGGAAGCTTTCTTT. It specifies CASSGPKEAFF.

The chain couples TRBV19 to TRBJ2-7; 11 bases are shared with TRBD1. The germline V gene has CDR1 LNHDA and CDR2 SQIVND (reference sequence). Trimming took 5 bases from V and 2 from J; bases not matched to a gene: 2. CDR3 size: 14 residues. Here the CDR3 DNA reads TGTGCCAGTAGTCTGGGACAGGGGGCCTACGAGCAGTACTTC. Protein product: CASSLGQGAYEQYF.

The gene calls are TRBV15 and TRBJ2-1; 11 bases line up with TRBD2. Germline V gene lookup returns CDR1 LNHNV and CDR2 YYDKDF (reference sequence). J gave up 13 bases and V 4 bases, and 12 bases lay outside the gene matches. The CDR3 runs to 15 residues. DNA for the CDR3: TGTGCCACCAGCACGCTAGCGGGAGGTAGGACTGTCCAGTTCTTC. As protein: CATSTLAGGRTVQFF.

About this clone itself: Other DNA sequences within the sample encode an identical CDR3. The CDR3 bases are TGTGCCAGCAGTTACTCTCCCGGGGGGAACTATGGCTACACCTTC. Amino acid sequence: CASSYSPGGNYGYTF. The rearrangement links TRBV6-6 to TRBJ1-2, with a weak D call TRBD1 (5 bases). Trimming left V 0 bases short and J 2 bases short, with 10 bases between. This CDR3 region has 15 residues. Germline CDR1 is MNHNY and CDR2 is SVGAGI (reference sequence).

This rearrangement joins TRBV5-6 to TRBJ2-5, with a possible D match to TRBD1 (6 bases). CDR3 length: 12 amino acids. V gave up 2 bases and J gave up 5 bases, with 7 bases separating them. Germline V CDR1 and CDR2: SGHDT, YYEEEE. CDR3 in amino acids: CASSFQGETQYF. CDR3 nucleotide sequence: TGTGCCAGCAGCTTTCAGGGGGAGACCCAGTACTTC. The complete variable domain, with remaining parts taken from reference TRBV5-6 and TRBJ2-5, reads DAGVTQSPTHLIKTRGQQVTLRCSPKSGHDTVSWYQQALGQGPQFIFQYYEEEERQRGNFPDRFSGHQFPNYSSELNVNALLLGDSALYLCASSFQGETQYFGPGTRLLVL.